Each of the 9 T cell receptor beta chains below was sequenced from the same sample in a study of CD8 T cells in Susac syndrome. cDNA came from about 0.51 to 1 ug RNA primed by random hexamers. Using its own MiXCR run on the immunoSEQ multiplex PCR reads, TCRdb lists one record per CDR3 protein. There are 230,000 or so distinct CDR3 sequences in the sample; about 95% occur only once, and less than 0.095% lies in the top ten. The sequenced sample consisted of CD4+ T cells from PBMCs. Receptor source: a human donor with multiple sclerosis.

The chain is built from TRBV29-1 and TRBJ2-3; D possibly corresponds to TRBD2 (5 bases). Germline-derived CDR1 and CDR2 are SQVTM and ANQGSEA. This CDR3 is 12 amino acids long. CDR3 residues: CGGEDRSDTQYF. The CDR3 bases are TGCGGAGGAGAAGATAGGTCAGATACGCAGTATTTT.

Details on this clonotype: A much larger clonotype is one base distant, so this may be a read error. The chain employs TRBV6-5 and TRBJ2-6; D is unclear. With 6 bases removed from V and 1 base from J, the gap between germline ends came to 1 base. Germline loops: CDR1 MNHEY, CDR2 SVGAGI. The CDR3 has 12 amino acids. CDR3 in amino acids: CASRSGANVLTF. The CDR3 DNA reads TGTGCCAGCAGGTCTGGGGCCAACGTCCTGACTTTC.

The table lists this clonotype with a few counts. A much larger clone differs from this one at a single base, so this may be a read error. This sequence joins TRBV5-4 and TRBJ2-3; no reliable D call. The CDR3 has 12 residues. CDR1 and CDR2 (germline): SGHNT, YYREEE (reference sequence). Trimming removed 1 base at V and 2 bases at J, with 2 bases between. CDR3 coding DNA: TGTGCCAGCAGCTTGCCCACAGATACGCAGTATTTT. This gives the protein CASSLPTDTQYF.

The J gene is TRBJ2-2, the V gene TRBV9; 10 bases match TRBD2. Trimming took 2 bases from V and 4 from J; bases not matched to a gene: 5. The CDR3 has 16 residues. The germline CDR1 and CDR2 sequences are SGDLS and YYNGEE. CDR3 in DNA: TGTGCCAGCAGCGTCTCTAGCGGGAGAGGCACCGGGGAGCTGTTTTTT. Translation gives CASSVSSGRGTGELFF.

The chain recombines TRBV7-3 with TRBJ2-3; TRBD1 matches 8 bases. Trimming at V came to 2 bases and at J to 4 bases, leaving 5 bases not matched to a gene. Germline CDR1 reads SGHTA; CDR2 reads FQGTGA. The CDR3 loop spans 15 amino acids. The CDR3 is CASSLARGPSDTQYF. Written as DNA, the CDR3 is TGTGCCAGCAGCTTAGCCAGGGGGCCTTCAGATACGCAGTATTTT.

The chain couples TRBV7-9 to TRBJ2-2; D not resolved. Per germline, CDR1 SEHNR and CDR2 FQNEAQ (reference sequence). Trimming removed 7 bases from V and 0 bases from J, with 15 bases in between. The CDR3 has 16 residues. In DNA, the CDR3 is TGTGCCAGCACCCTCTCCAGTAGCCCGAACACCGGGGAGCTGTTTTTT. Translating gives CASTLSSSPNTGELFF.

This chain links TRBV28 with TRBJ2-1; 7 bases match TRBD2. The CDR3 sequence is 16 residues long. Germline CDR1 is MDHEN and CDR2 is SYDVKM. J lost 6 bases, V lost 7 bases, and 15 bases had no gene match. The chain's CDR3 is CASTPFPRRESNEQFF. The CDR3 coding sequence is TGTGCCAGCACCCCCTTCCCGCGGCGGGAGAGCAATGAGCAGTTCTTC.

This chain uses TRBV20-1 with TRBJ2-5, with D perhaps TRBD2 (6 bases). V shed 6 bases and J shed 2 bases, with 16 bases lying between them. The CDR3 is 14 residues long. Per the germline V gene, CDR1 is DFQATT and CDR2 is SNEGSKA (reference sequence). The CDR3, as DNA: TGCAGTGCCAAAACACCGGGGGTACAAGAGACCCAGTACTTC. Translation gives CSAKTPGVQETQYF.

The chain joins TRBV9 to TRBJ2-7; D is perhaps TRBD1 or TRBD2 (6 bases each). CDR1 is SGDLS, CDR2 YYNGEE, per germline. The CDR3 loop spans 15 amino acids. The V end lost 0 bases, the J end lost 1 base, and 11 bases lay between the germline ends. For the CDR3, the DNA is TGTGCCAGCAGCGTAGGAGGGGGGCGATCCTACGAGCAGTACTTC. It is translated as CASSVGGGRSYEQYF.